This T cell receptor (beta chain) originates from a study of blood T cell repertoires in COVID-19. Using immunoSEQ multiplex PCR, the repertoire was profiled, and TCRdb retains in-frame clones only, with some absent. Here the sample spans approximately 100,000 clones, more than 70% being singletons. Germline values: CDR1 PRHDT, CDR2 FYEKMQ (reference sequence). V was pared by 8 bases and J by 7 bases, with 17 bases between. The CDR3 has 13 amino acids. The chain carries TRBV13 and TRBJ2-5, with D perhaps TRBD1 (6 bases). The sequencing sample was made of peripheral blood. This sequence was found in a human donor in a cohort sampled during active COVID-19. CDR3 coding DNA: TGTGCCAGCGGGGGACAAGGGCTCCGGACCCAGTACTTC. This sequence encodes CASGGQGLRTQYF.